Reported below is one T cell receptor beta chain. The data are from a study of blood T cell repertoires in COVID-19. TCRdb keeps only in-frame clones here, not all; method: immunoSEQ multiplex PCR. The sample consists of under 300,000 clones, around 89% of them appearing once. The CDR3 contains 16 residues. Trimming removed 0 bases from V and 7 bases from J, with 16 bases in between. Germline V lookup: CDR1 KGHSH, CDR2 LQKENI. The TCR originated in a woman in her late teens or twenties who had recovered from COVID-19. This chain joins TRBV18 and TRBJ2-1, with a tentative D call TRBD1 (6 bases). The material sequenced was PBMCs or T cells enriched from blood (not recorded which). The CDR3: CASSPPRQGYGNEQFF. Here the CDR3 DNA reads TGTGCCAGCTCACCACCTCGGCAGGGGTATGGGAATGAGCAGTTCTTC.